Listed here is a single T cell receptor beta chain. Its target is unknown. Germline V gives CDR1 SGDLS, CDR2 YYNGEE. The trim removed 3 bases at V and 1 base at J, leaving 6 bases unmatched. There are 15 residues in the CDR3. The data are from a study of cytomegalovirus exposure and HLA in healthy donors. General observations from the study: High specificity and sensitivity for cytomegalovirus status were reported for the classifier. The study recorded around 160 TCR beta chains that were cytomegalovirus-associated. Later analysis identified a missense DCLRE1C variant that was linked to TCR beta V- and J-gene trimming.

Primers: 60 Vbeta forward and 13 Jbeta reverse. Profiling relied on immunoSEQ multiplex PCR, and the TCRdb table lists in-frame clones only, not all of them. This sample yields fewer than 200,000 clones, of which 70% to 90% are seen a single time; 1.5% to 2% belongs to the top ten. The source material was PBMCs. The V gene is TRBV9, the J gene TRBJ1-2, with 7 bases identical to TRBD1. This sequence was found in a young woman in good health and CMV-seronegative. CDR3 region: CASSALGTDNYGYTF. DNA of the CDR3: TGTGCCAGCAGCGCCCTCGGGACAGATAACTATGGCTACACCTTC.